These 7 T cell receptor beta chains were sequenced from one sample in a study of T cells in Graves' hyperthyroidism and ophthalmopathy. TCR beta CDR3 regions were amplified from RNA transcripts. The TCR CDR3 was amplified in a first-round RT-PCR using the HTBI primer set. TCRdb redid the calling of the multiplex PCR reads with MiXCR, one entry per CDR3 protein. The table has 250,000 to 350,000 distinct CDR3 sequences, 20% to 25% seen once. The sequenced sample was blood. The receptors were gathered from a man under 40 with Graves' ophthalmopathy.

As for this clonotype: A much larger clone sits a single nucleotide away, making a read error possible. CDR3 bases: TGTGCCACCAGTGATTTTGGACAGGACGATACGCAGTATTTT. It translates to CATSDFGQDDTQYF. The chain has TRBV24-1 and TRBJ2-3, with TRBD1 matching over 7 bases. Germline CDR1 and CDR2: KGHDR and SFDVKD. The CDR3 consists of 14 residues. The trim removed 1 base at V and 6 bases at J, leaving 3 bases unmatched.

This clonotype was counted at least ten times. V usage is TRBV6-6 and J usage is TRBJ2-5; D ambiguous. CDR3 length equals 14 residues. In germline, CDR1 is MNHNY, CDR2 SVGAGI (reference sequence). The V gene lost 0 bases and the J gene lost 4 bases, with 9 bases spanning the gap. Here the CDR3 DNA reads TGTGCCAGCAGTTACTCGATGTGGGCAGAGACCCAGTACTTC. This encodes CASSYSMWAETQYF.

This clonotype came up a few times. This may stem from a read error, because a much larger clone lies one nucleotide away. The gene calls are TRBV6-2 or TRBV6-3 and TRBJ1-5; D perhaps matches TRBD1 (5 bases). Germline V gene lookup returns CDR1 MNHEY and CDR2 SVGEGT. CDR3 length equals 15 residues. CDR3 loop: CVSRAERGEYQPQHF. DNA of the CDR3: TGTGTCAGCAGGGCCGAAAGGGGAGAATATCAGCCCCAGCATTTT.

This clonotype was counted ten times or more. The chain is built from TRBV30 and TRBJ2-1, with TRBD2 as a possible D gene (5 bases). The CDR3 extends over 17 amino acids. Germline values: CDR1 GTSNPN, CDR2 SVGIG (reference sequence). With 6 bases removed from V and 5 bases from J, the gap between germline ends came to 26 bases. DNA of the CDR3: TGTGCCTGTGAGCCGTCGGGTTATAGCGAGAAGGACAATGAGCAGTTCTTC. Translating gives CACEPSGYSEKDNEQFF. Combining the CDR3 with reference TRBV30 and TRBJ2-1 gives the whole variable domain SQTIHQWPATLVQPVGSPLSLECTVEGTSNPNLYWYRQAAGRGLQLLFYSVGIGQISSEVPQNLSASRPQDRQFILSSKKLLLSDSGFYLCACEPSGYSEKDNEQFFGPGTRLTVL.

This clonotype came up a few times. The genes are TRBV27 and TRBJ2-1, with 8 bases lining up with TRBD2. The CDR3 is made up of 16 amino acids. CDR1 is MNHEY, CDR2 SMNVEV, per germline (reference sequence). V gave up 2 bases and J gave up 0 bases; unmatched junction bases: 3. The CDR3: CASSLTSGNSYNEQFF. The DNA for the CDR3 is TGTGCCAGCAGTTTAACTAGCGGAAACTCCTACAATGAGCAGTTCTTC.

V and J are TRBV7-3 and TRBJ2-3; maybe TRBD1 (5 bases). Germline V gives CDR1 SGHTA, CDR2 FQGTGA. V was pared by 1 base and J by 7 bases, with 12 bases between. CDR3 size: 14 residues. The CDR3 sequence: CASSLKQGPNTQYF. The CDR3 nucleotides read TGTGCCAGCAGCTTAAAGCAGGGCCCAAATACGCAGTATTTT. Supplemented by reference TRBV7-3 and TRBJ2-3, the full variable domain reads GAGVSQTPSNKVTEKGKYVELRCDPISGHTALYWYRQSLGQGPEFLIYFQGTGAADDSGLPNDRFFAVRPEGSVSTLKIQRTERGDSAVYLCASSLKQGPNTQYFGPGTRLTVL.

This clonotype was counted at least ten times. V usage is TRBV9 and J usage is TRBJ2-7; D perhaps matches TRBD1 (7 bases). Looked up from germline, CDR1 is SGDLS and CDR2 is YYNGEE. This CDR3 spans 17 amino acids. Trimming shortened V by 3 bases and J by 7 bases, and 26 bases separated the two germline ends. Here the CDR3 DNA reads TGTGCCAGCAGCGCTCGAGAGGTAGCAGGGGGGACCGGGGAGCAGTACTTC. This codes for CASSAREVAGGTGEQYF.